The 10 T cell receptor beta chains presented below share a single source sample, sequenced in a study of post-analysis software for immune sequencing data. Study-wide points: TRBV5-6, TRBV5-1 and TRBV20-1 belonged to a set of about five TRBV segments that were more frequent in patients than controls.

No antigen has been assigned to these receptors. Built from TCR beta cDNA, the libraries had unique molecular identifiers in them. Each CDR3 protein gets one entry after TCRdb re-called the PCR reads with MiXCR. The sample shows 350,000 to 450,000 distinct CDR3 sequences, about 39% of them seen only once. The sample was blood. The receptors derive from a girl aged 2 to 10 with multiple sclerosis.

This clonotype was counted only a few times. The chain has TRBV5-1 and TRBJ2-6; D is unclear. CDR3 length equals 16 residues. The germline V gene encodes CDR1 SGHRS and CDR2 YFSETQ. The germline V and J ends were trimmed by 1 base and 3 bases, with 11 bases remaining between them. The DNA of the CDR3 is TGCGCCAGCAGCTTGCCGGAGTCTAGTGGGGCCAACGTCCTGACTTTC. Translated, it gives CASSLPESSGANVLTF.

This clonotype was detected a few times. The J gene is TRBJ2-3, the V gene TRBV7-3, with D perhaps given as TRBD1 or TRBD2 (6 bases each). Germline assignment: CDR1 SGHTA and CDR2 FQGTGA. Trimming shortened V by 2 bases and J by 3 bases, and 15 bases separated the two germline ends. CDR3 length: 16 residues. The CDR3 sequence is CASSLLGGSETDTQYF. The CDR3 nucleotides read TGTGCCAGCAGCTTACTAGGGGGGAGTGAGACAGATACGCAGTATTTT.

This clonotype has ten or more counts. The genes are TRBV12-3 or TRBV12-4 and TRBJ2-7, with D possibly matching TRBD2 (5 bases). The CDR3 consists of 13 residues. Trimming shortened V by 6 bases and J by 3 bases, and 12 bases separated the two germline ends. The CDR3 reads CASSLLRDYEQYF. In DNA form, the CDR3 reads TGTGCCAGCAGCTTACTTCGGGACTACGAGCAGTACTTC.

This clonotype occurred a few times. This chain connects TRBV18 to TRBJ2-5; D remains ambiguous. This CDR3 has 12 residues. The V gene lost 5 bases and the J gene lost 0 bases, with 4 bases spanning the gap. Germline V gene sequence: CDR1 KGHSH, CDR2 LQKENI. The CDR3 nucleotides read TGTGCCAGCTCAGAACACCAAGAGACCCAGTACTTC. It encodes CASSEHQETQYF. Together with reference TRBV18 and TRBJ2-5, the CDR3 gives the full variable domain: NAGVMQNPRHLVRRRGQEARLRCSPMKGHSHVYWYRQLPEEGLKFMVYLQKENIIDESGMPKERFSAEFPKEGPSILRIQQVVRGDSAAYFCASSEHQETQYFGPGTRLLVL.

The chain couples TRBV7-3 to TRBJ1-6, with a weak D call TRBD1 (5 bases). The CDR3 sequence is 15 residues long. Germline V CDR1 and CDR2: SGHTA, FQGTGA. Trimming took off 5 bases at V and 9 bases at J, with 17 bases between the two ends. The CDR3: CASSPEGRIGSPLHF. Here the CDR3 DNA reads TGTGCCAGCAGCCCGGAGGGACGGATAGGTTCACCCCTCCACTTT.

The chain has TRBV7-2 and TRBJ2-4, with unresolved D. With the DNA end fitting TRBJ2-7 better, the J assignment may be wrong. Germline-derived CDR1 and CDR2 are SGHTA and FQGNSA. The CDR3 extends over 16 amino acids. The CDR3 spells CASSFGRTQLNYEQYF. The CDR3 DNA reads as TGTGCCAGCAGCTTCGGACGGACCCAACTAAACTACGAGCAGTACTTC.

In its sample, this clonotype was seen once. An end of the junction differs from the germline gene, which may be a read error. This chain links TRBV25-1 with TRBJ2-5; 7 nucleotides match TRBD2. The CDR3 consists of 14 residues. Germline V gives CDR1 MGHDK, CDR2 SYGVNS. Here the CDR3 DNA reads TGTGTCAGCGCCGTACCTACGGGGGGAGAGACCCAGTACTTC. Translated, it gives CVSAVPTGGETQYF.

This clonotype has ten or more counts. A read error may produce the germline difference seen at one junction end. The chain has TRBV5-1 and TRBJ2-1, with TRBD1 matching over 11 bases. The CDR3 length is 14 residues. Germline V CDR1 and CDR2: SGHRS, YFSETQ. The CDR3 loop is CASSGTGGYNEQFF. CDR3 nucleotides: TGTGCCAGCAGTGGGACAGGGGGCTACAATGAGCAGTTCTTC.

A remark on this clonotype: One junction end disagrees with the germline gene, perhaps due to a read error. This chain connects TRBV7-2 to TRBJ2-3, with D uncertain. The CDR3 runs to 14 residues. Germline CDR1 and CDR2: SGHTA and FQGNSA. Here the CDR3 DNA reads TGTGCCGGCAGCTTGTTCTCGGGCGCAGATACGCAGTATTTT. Encoded protein: CAGSLFSGADTQYF.

This rearrangement joins TRBV20-1 to TRBJ2-7; possibly TRBD1 for D (5 bases). The CDR3 is 12 residues long. Germline lookup yields CDR1 DFQATT and CDR2 SNEGSKA (reference sequence). V gave up 3 bases and J gave up 2 bases, with 8 bases separating them. The DNA of the CDR3 is TGCAGTGCTAGGGCCAGGGCCTACGAGCAGTACTTC. Translated, it gives CSARARAYEQYF.